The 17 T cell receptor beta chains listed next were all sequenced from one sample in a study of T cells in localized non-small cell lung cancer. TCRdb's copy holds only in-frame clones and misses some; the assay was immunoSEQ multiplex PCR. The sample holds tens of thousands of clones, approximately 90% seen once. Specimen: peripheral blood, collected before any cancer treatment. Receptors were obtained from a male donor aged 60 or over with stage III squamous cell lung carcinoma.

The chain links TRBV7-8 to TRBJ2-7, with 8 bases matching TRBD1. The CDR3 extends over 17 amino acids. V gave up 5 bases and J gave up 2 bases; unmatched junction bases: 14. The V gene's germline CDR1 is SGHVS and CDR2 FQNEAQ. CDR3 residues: CASSQGGQVGIAYEQYF. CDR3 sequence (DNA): TGTGCCAGCAGCCAGGGGGGACAGGTGGGAATTGCCTACGAGCAGTACTTC.

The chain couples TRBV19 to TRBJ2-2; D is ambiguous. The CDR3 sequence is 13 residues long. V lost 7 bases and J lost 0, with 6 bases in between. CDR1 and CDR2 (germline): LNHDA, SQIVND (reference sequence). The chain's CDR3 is CASTNPNTGELFF. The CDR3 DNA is TGTGCCAGTACAAATCCGAACACCGGGGAGCTGTTTTTT. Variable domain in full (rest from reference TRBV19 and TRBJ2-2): DGGITQSPKYLFRKEGQNVTLSCEQNLNHDAMYWYRQDPGQGLRLIYYSQIVNDFQKGDIAEGYSVSREKKESFPLTVTSAQKNPTAFYLCASTNPNTGELFFGEGSRLTVL.

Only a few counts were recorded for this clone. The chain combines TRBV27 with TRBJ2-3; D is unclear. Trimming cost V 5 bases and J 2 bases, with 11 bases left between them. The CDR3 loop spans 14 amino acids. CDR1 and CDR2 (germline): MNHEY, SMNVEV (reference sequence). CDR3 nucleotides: TGTGCCAGCAGTCCGTCCCGGGTCACAGATACGCAGTATTTT. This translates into CASSPSRVTDTQYF.

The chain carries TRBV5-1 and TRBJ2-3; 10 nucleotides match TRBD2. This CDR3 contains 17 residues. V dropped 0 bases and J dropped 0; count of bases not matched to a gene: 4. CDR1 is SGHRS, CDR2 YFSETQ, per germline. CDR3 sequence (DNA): TGCGCCAGCAGCTTGGGGTCTAGCGGGGGCAGCACAGATACGCAGTATTTT. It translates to CASSLGSSGGSTDTQYF.

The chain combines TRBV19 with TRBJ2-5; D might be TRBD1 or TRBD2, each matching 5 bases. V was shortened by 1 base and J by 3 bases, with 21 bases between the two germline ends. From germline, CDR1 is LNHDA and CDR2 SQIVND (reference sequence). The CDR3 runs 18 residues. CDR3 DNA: TGTGCCAGTAGTATAGGCCCAGGGCCTCTTAAGGAGGAAGAGACCCAGTACTTC. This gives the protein CASSIGPGPLKEEETQYF.

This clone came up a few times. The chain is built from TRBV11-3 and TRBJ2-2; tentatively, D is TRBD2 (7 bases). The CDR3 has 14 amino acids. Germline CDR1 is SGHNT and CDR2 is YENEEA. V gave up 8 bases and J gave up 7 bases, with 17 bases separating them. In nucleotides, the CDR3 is TGTGCCAGCGGTGCGGGGGCGACGGACGGGGAGCTGTTTTTT. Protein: CASGAGATDGELFF.

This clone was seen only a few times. The CDR3 protein is CASSQVDRAYEQYF. The CDR3 coding sequence is TGCGCCAGCAGCCAGGTGGACAGGGCCTACGAGCAGTACTTC. The V gene is TRBV5-1, the J gene TRBJ2-7; TRBD1 aligns across 8 bases. Germline V lookup: CDR1 SGHRS, CDR2 YFSETQ. V lost 4 bases, J lost 2 bases, and 5 bases stayed unmatched. The CDR3 extends over 14 amino acids.

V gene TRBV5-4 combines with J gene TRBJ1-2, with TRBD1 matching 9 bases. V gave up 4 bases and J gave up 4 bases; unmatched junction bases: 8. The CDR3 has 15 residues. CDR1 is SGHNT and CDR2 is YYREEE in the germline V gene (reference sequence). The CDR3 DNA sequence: TGTGCCAGCAGCCCCACATTGACAGGGGGCTATGGCTACACCTTC. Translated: CASSPTLTGGYGYTF.

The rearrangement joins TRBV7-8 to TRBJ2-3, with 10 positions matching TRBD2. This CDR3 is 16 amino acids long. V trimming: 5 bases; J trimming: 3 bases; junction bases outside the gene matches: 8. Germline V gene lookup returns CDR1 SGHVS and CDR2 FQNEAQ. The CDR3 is CASSQQAGGSTDTQYF. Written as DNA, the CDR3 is TGTGCCAGCAGCCAGCAAGCGGGAGGGTCTACAGATACGCAGTATTTT.

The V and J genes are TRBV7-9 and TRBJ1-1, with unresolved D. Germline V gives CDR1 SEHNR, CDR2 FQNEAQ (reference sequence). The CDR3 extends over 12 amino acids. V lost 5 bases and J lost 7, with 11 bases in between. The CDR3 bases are TGTGCCAGCAGCCCGGGGAGAATTGAAGCTTTCTTT. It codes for CASSPGRIEAFF. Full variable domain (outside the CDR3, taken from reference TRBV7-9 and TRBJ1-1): DTGVSQNPRHKITKRGQNVTFRCDPISEHNRLYWYRQTLGQGPEFLTYFQNEAQLEKSRLLSDRFSAERPKGSFSTLEIQRTEQGDSAMYLCASSPGRIEAFFGQGTRLTVV.

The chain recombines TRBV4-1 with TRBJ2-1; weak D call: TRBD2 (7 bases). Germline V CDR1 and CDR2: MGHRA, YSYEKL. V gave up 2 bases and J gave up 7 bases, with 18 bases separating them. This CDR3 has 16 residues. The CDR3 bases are TGCGCCAGCAGCCAAAGGGGGGGCCTAGTAAAAAATGAGCAGTTCTTC. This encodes CASSQRGGLVKNEQFF.

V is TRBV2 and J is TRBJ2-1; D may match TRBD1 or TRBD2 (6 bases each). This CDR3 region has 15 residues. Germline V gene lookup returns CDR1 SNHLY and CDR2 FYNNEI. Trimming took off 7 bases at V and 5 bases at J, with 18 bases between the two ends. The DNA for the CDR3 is TGTGCCAGCAATGAGATCGGGGGCCAACACAATGAGCAGTTCTTC. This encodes CASNEIGGQHNEQFF.

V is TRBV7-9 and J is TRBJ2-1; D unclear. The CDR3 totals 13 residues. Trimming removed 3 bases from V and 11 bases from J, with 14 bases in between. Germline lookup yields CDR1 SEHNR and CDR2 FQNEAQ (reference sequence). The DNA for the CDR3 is TGTGCCAGCAGCTTGGAGACACGGGCCAAGCAGTTCTTC. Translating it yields CASSLETRAKQFF.

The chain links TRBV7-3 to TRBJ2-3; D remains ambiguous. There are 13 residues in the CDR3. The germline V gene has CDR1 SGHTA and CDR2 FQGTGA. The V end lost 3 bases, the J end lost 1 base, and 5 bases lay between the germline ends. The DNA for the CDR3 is TGTGCCAGCAGCTTTCGCCGCACAGATACGCAGTATTTT. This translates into CASSFRRTDTQYF.

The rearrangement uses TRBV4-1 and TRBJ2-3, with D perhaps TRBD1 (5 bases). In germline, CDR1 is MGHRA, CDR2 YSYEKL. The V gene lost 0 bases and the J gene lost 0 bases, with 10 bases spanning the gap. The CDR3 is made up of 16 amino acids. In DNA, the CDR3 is TGCGCCAGCAGCCAAGATCAGGGTAGAAGCACAGATACGCAGTATTTT. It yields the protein CASSQDQGRSTDTQYF.

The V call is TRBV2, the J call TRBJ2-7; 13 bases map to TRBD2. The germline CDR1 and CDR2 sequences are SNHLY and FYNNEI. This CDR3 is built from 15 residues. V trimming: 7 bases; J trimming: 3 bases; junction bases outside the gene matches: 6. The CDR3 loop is CASNRLAGGFYEQYF. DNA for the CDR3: TGTGCCAGCAATAGACTAGCGGGGGGTTTCTACGAGCAGTACTTC.

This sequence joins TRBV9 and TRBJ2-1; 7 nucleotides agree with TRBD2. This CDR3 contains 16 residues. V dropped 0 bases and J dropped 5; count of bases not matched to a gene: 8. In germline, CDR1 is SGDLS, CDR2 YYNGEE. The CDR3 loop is CASSVVLAAPHNEQFF. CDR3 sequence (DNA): TGTGCCAGCAGCGTAGTGCTAGCGGCGCCCCACAATGAGCAGTTCTTC.